Included here is one T cell receptor (beta chain) sequence, with context. Profiled with immunoSEQ multiplex PCR; TCRdb holds only in-frame clones, not every one. The sample consists of some 120,000 clones, 65% to 90% of them appearing once. This entry belongs to a study of blood T cell repertoires in COVID-19. The sequence came from a woman aged 80 or older with acute or convalescent COVID-19. Sequencing used peripheral blood.

The CDR3 loop is CASSSGTGFRETQYF. CDR3 DNA: TGTGCCAGCAGCAGCGGGACAGGGTTTCGAGAGACCCAGTACTTC. The chain links TRBV5-5 to TRBJ2-5, with 9 bases that match TRBD1. Per the germline V gene, CDR1 is SGHKS and CDR2 is YYEKEE (reference sequence). Trimming took 4 bases from V and 4 from J; bases not matched to a gene: 8. This CDR3 comprises 15 residues.